The 10 T cell receptor beta chains below were found in one sample sequenced in a study of T-cell reconstitution after alpha-beta-depleted transplantation in children. The authors prepared the TCRbeta library with unique molecular identifiers. From the PCR reads, TCRdb called clonotypes with MiXCR, one entry per CDR3 protein. There are more than 250,000 distinct CDR3 sequences in the sample; 9.9% occur only once, and 9.5% to 13% lies in the top ten. The sequencing here drew on PBMCs from the stem cell graft donor, taken from the stem cell graft. Receptor source: a human donor who donated a stem cell graft to a child with SCID.

This sequence joins TRBV20-1 and TRBJ2-7, with D unclear. CDR1 and CDR2 (germline): DFQATT, SNEGSKA (reference sequence). Trimming shortened V by 1 base and J by 5 bases, and 15 bases separated the two germline ends. The CDR3 consists of 14 residues. The CDR3 nucleotides are TGCAGTGCTAGAGCCACCGGCAGGCAACACGAGCAGTACTTC. Encoded protein: CSARATGRQHEQYF.

The V call is TRBV7-9, the J call TRBJ1-1; TRBD1 is a possible D gene (5 bases). The CDR3 runs to 12 residues. CDR1 is SEHNR and CDR2 is FQNEAQ in the germline V gene (reference sequence). Trimming pared 8 bases from V and 3 bases from J, leaving 10 bases between. The CDR3 DNA follows: TGTGCCAGCCGCTCGGGGGACACTGAAGCTTTCTTT. This sequence encodes CASRSGDTEAFF.

This clonotype occurred many times. This chain connects TRBV10-3 to TRBJ2-3; D is unclear. Trimming left V 0 bases short and J 5 bases short, with 3 bases between. The CDR3 covers 12 residues. Per germline, CDR1 ENHRY and CDR2 SYGVKD. In DNA, the CDR3 is TGTGCCATCAGTGAGTCGAGAGATACGCAGTATTTT. Amino acid sequence: CAISESRDTQYF.

The rearrangement joins TRBV7-9 to TRBJ2-3; 14 bases map to TRBD2. The CDR3 has 16 residues. Germline V gives CDR1 SEHNR, CDR2 FQNEAQ (reference sequence). V trimming: 6 bases; J trimming: 3 bases; junction bases outside the gene matches: 5. The CDR3 bases are TGTGCCAGCAGACGGACTAGCGGGGGGCTAACAGATACGCAGTATTTT. Translated, it gives CASRRTSGGLTDTQYF.

This clonotype has a handful of counts. J is TRBJ1-3 and V is TRBV12-3 or TRBV12-4, with D maybe TRBD1 (5 bases). The CDR3 contains 17 residues. V was pared by 7 bases and J by 3 bases, with 22 bases between. CDR3 nucleotide sequence: TGTGCCAGCACCCTGGGGGGGGACCTCCTTCGTGGAAACACCATATATTTT. Its translation: CASTLGGDLLRGNTIYF.

In this sample, this clonotype turned up many times. The chain uses TRBV15 and TRBJ1-1, with no clear D. Deletions cut 5 bases from V and 0 bases from J, with 10 bases between. The CDR3 covers 14 residues. Germline V lookup: CDR1 LNHNV, CDR2 YYDKDF (reference sequence). The CDR3 here is CATSESLMNTEAFF. DNA of the CDR3: TGTGCCACCAGCGAGAGCCTCATGAACACTGAAGCTTTCTTT.

This clonotype was observed a few times. The chain is built from TRBV10-3 and TRBJ2-3; TRBD2 matches 11 bases. The V and J ends lost 0 bases and 10 bases, in that order; junction bases with no gene match: 6. Germline V CDR1 and CDR2: ENHRY, SYGVKD. This CDR3 has 15 residues. CDR3 loop: CAISESVAGGVAQYF. The CDR3 coding sequence is TGTGCCATCAGTGAGTCAGTAGCGGGGGGGGTGGCGCAGTATTTT.

The CDR3 DNA is TGTGCCAGCAGGATAAGTACAGGGGTCCACGAGCAGTACTTC. Its protein product is CASRISTGVHEQYF. The gene calls are TRBV7-8 and TRBJ2-7; TRBD1 agrees at 7 bases. Germline-derived CDR1 and CDR2 are SGHVS and FQNEAQ. The CDR3 runs 14 residues. V dropped 6 bases and J dropped 5; count of bases not matched to a gene: 10.

The chain joins TRBV3-1 to TRBJ2-6; D call uncertain. Germline CDR1 LGHDT, CDR2 YNNKEL (reference sequence). Trimming stripped 1 base from V and 0 bases from J, with 4 bases between. This CDR3 has 15 residues. The CDR3 protein is CASSQASSGANVLTF. In DNA, the CDR3 is TGTGCCAGCAGCCAAGCAAGCTCTGGGGCCAACGTCCTGACTTTC. The full variable domain, its missing parts supplied by reference TRBV3-1 and TRBJ2-6, is DTAVSQTPKYLVTQMGNDKSIKCEQNLGHDTMYWYKQDSKKFLKIMFSYNNKELIINETVPNRFSPKSPDKAHLNLHINSLELGDSAVYFCASSQASSGANVLTFGAGSRLTVL.

The V call is TRBV20-1, the J call TRBJ2-3, with 14 nucleotides matching TRBD2. Germline V lookup: CDR1 DFQATT, CDR2 SNEGSKA (reference sequence). Germline trimming cut 1 base from V and 1 base from J; bases unmatched to any gene: 1. This CDR3 has 16 residues. CDR3 in amino acids: CSARGGLAGGTDTQYF. Here the CDR3 DNA reads TGCAGTGCTAGAGGGGGACTAGCGGGGGGCACAGATACGCAGTATTTT.